This T cell receptor (beta chain) was recorded in a study of vaccination and CD4 T cells after COVID-19. Whole-study context: Cultures acting as controls obtained a CEFX pool, an HIV-1 Nef pool, or no peptide.

Losses at the gene ends were 5 bases for V and 2 bases for J; bases not matched to a gene: 16. CDR3 length equals 18 residues. The germline CDR1 and CDR2 sequences are MNHNS and SASEGT. Oncomine TCR Beta short-read sequencing was applied to DNA from cultured CD4+ T cells. TCRdb called the PCR reads again in MiXCR, with one record for every CDR3 protein. The data show about 10,000 distinct CDR3 sequences, approximately 70% seen once. As for this clonotype: Its target is not known.

Treatment meaning: approximately 9-day PBMC culture with coronavirus spike peptide pools or control peptides (ViraFEST assay). The V call is TRBV6-1, the J call TRBJ2-7; 9 nucleotides line up with TRBD2. Sequencing used CD4+ T cells from blood, cultured in vitro. The receptor was isolated from a human donor who had recovered from COVID-19. CDR3 sequence: CASSPPRLQRGAAYEQYF. The CDR3, as DNA: TGTGCCAGCAGTCCTCCCCGACTCCAGCGGGGGGCTGCCTACGAGCAGTACTTC.